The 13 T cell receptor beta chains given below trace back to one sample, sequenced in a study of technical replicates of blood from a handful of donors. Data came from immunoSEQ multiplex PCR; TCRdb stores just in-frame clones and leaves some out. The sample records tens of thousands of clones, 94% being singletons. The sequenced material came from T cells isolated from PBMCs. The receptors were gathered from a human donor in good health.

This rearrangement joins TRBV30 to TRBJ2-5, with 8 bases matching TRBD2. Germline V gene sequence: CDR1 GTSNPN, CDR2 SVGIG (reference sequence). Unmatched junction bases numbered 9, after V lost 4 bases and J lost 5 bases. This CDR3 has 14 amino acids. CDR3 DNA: TGTGCCTGGAAACCCTTAGCGGGATCTGAGACCCAGTACTTC. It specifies CAWKPLAGSETQYF.

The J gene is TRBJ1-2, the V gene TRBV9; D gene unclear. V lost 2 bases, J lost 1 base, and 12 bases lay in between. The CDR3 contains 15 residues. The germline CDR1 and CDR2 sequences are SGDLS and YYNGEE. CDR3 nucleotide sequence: TGTGCCAGCAGCGTTGACTCTGGGAGTAACTATGGCTACACCTTC. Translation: CASSVDSGSNYGYTF.

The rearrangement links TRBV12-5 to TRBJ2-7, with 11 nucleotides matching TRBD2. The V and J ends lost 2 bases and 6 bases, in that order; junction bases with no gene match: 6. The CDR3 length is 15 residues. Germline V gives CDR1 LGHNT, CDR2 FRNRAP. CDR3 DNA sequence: TGTGCTAGTGGTTTGTTTAGCGGGAGGGCAGGCGAGCAGTACTTC. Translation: CASGLFSGRAGEQYF.

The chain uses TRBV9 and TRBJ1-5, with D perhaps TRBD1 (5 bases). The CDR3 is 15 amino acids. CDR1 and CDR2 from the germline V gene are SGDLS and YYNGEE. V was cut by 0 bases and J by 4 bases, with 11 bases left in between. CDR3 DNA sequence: TGTGCCAGCAGCGTAGAGGCGACAGATAATCAGCCCCAGCATTTT. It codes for CASSVEATDNQPQHF.

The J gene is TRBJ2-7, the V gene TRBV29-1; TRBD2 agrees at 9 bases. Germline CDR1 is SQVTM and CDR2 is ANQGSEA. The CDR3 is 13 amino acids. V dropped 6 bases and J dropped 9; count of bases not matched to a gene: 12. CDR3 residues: CSVLAGAHNPQYF. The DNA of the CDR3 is TGCAGCGTGTTAGCGGGAGCCCATAATCCGCAGTACTTC.

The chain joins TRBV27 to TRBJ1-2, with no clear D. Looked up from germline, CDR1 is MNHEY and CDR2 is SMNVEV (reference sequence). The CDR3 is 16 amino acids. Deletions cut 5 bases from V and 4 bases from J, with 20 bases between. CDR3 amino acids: CASSPQAVNMAYGYTF. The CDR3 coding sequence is TGTGCCAGCAGTCCTCAGGCTGTGAACATGGCCTATGGCTACACCTTC.

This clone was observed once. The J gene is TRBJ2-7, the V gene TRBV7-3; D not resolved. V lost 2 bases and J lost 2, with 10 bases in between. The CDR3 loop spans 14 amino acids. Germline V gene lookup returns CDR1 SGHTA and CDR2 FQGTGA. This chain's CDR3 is CASSLLVLAYEQYF. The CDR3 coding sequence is TGTGCCAGCAGCTTATTAGTTTTGGCCTACGAGCAGTACTTC.

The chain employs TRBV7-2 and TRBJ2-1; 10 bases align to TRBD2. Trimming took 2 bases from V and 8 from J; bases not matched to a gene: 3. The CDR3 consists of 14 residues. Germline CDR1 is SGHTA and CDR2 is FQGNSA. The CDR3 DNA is TGTGCCAGCAGCTTAATAGCGGGAGGATATGAGCAGTTCTTC. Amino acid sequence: CASSLIAGGYEQFF.

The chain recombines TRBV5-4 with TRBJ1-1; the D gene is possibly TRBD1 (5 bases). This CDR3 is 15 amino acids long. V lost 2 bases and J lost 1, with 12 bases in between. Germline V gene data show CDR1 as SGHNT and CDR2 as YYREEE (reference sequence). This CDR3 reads CASSFDSGKNTEAFF. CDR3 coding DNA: TGTGCCAGCAGCTTCGATTCAGGGAAGAACACTGAAGCTTTCTTT.

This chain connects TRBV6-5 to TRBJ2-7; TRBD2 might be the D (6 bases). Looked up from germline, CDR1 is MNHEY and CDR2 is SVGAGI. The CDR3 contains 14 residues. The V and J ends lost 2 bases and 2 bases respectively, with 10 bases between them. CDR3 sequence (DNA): TGTGCCAGCAGTTACGGCGGGGACCCCTACGAGCAGTACTTC. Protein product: CASSYGGDPYEQYF.

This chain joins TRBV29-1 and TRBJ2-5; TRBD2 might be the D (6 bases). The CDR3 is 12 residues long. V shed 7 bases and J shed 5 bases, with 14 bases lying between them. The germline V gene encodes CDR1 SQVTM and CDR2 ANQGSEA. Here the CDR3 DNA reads TGCAGCGGGGCTGGTGGGGGGGAGACCCAGTACTTC. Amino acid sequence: CSGAGGGETQYF.

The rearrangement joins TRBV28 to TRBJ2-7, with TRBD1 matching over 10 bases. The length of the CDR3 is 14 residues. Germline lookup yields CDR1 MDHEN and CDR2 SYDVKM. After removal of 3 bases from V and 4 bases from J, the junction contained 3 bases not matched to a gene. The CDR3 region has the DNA TGTGCCAGCAGTTTGGGGACAGGGGAATACGAGCAGTACTTC. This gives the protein CASSLGTGEYEQYF.

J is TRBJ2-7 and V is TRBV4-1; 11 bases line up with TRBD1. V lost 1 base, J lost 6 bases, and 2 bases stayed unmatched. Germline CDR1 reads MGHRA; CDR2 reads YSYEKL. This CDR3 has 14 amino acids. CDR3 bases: TGCGCCAGCAGCCAAGGGACAGGGGGCAGCGAGCAGTACTTC. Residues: CASSQGTGGSEQYF.